This T cell receptor beta chain was sequenced during a study of control samples from healthy donors and cancer patients. Deletions cut 1 base from V and 1 base from J, with 13 bases between. Germline V gene sequence: CDR1 MGHRA, CDR2 YSYEKL. The CDR3 extends over 17 amino acids. This clone was seen a handful of times. The method was immunoSEQ multiplex PCR; TCRdb's version includes in-frame clones alone and lacks a portion of them. The sample has about 100,000 clones; about 90% are singletons. The chain carries TRBV4-1 and TRBJ2-2; TRBD2 might be the D (5 bases). The sequence came from a woman aged 50 to 60 in good health. Sequencing was carried out using blood. The CDR3 DNA sequence: TGCGCCAGCAGCCAAGTGCGGCTAGCTCTGAACACCGGGGAGCTGTTTTTT. Its translation: CASSQVRLALNTGELFF.